This T cell receptor (beta chain) was found in a study of shared clonotypes between healthy human individuals. Study-wide points: Non-shared clonotypes had lower generation probabilities than clonotypes shared by all four sorted-subset donors.

On this clone: Its specificity is unknown.

V shed 3 bases and J shed 2 bases, with 11 bases lying between them. The CDR3 has 15 residues. CDR1 is MNHEY and CDR2 is SMNVEV in the germline V gene (reference sequence). Produced via immunoSEQ multiplex PCR; TCRdb's table is partial and in-frame only. The repertoire holds more than 2 million clones, with 85% to 95% as singletons. The sequence was obtained from a man younger than 30 in good health. Sequenced sample: naive CD4+ T cells sorted from blood. Specified subset: CD45RA+ positively selected. The V and J genes are TRBV27 and TRBJ2-1; D remains ambiguous. The CDR3 DNA follows: TGTGCCAGCAGTTTGGGCCAGGTACCCTACAATGAGCAGTTCTTC. The encoded protein is CASSLGQVPYNEQFF.